This paragraph reports one T cell receptor (beta chain). The antigen remains unidentified. Profiling relied on immunoSEQ multiplex PCR, and the TCRdb table lists in-frame clones only, not all of them. The data show 150,000 to 200,000 clones, with roughly 86% seen just once and roughly 1.9% held by the top ten. Trimming took 3 bases from V and 5 from J, leaving 10 bases between them. CDR3 size: 13 residues. From germline, CDR1 is SGHTA and CDR2 FQGNSA. This sample is drawn from a study of cytotoxic CD8 clonotypes in ibrutinib-treated CLL. Study observations and caveats: Sustained-remission and progressing patients had different sampling times.

The starting material was PBMCs, obtained after 12 months of ibrutinib treatment. The clonotype was recovered from a human donor with chronic lymphocytic leukemia. This chain links TRBV7-2 with TRBJ1-2; D unclear. Here the CDR3 reads CASSLDVLYGYTF. In DNA form, the CDR3 reads TGTGCCAGCAGCTTGGACGTATTATATGGCTACACCTTC.